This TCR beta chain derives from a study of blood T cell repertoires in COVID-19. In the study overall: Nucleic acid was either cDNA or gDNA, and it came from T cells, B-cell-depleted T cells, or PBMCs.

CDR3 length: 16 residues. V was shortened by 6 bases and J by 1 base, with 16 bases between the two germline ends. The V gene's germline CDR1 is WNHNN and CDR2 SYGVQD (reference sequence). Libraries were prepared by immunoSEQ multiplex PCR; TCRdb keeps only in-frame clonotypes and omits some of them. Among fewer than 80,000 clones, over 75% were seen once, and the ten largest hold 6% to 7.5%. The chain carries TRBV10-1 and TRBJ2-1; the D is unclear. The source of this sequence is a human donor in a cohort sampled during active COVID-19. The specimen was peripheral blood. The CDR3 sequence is CASSHYGGRSYNEQFF. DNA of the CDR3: TGCGCCAGCAGCCATTACGGCGGTAGGTCCTACAATGAGCAGTTCTTC.